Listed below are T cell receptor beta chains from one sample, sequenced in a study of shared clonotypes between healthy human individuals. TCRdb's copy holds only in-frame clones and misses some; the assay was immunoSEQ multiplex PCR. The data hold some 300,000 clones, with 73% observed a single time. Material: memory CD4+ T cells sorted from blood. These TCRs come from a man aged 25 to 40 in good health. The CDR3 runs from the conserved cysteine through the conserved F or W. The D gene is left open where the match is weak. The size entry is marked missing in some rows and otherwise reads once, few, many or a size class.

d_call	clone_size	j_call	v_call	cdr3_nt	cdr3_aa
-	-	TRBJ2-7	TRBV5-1	TGCGCCAGCAGCTCCACCGGGACAACCGCCTACGAGCAGTACTTC	CASSSTGTTAYEQYF
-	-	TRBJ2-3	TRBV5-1	TGCGCCAGCAGCTTAGAGAGCACAGATACGCAGTATTTT	CASSLESTDTQYF
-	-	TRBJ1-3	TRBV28	TGTGCCAGCAGTTTCACGAGGGCAGGGTCAGGAAACACCATATATTTT	CASSFTRAGSGNTIYF
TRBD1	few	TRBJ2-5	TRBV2	TGTGCCAGCACCGCTCCCGACAGGGGACAAGAGACCCAGTACTTC	CASTAPDRGQETQYF
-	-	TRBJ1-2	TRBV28	TGTGCCAGCAGAACCCAGGACGACTATGGCTACACCTTC	CASRTQDDYGYTF
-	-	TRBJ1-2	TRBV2	TGTGCCAGCCGGTTCAGGGCAGCAACGTCTAACTATGGCTACACCTTC	CASRFRAATSNYGYTF
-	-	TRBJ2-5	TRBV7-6	TGTGCCAGCAGCTTAGGACACCTAAAGGCCCAGTACTTC	CASSLGHLKAQYF
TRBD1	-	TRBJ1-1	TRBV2	TGTGCCACCCTCCAGGGGGCGCGCACTGAAGCTTTCTTT	CATLQGARTEAFF
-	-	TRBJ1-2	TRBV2	TGTGCCAGCAGCCGTGACTCCTATGGCTACACCTTC	CASSRDSYGYTF
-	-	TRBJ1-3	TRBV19	TGTGCCAGTAGTCCCCTCTACCGAAACACCATATATTTT	CASSPLYRNTIYF
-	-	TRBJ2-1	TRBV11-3	TGTGCCAGCAGCCCGGACAGCATGAATGAGCAGTTCTTC	CASSPDSMNEQFF
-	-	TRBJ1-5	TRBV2	TGTGCCAGCAGTGAGGTTAGGGAGCAGCCCCAGCATTTT	CASSEVREQPQHF
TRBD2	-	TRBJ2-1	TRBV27	TGTGCCAGTCGAAGGAGGTCAGGGACTACCTACAATGAGCAGTTCTTC	CASRRRSGTTYNEQFF
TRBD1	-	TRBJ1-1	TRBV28	TGTGCCAGCAGGGCGGACAGGGGGCGGGTTGAAGCTTTCTTT	CASRADRGRVEAFF
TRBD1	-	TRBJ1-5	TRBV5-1	TGCGCCAGCAGCTTGCAGGGGGGAGGCAATCAGCCCCAGCATTTT	CASSLQGGGNQPQHF
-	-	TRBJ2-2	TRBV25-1	TGTGCCAGCAGTGCCAGGGGGGTGAACACCGGGGAGCTGTTTTTT	CASSARGVNTGELFF
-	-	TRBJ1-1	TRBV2	TGTGCCAGCAGTAGGGGGGAGGACACTGAAGCTTTCTTT	CASSRGEDTEAFF
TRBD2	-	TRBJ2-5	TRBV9	TGTGCCAGCAGCGTACTGGGCGGGAGAGAGACCCAGTACTTC	CASSVLGGRETQYF
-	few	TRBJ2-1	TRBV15	TGTGCCACCAGCAGACCTCTTAATGCCGGGAAGCAGTTCTTC	CATSRPLNAGKQFF
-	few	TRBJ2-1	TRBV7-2	TGTGCCAGCAGCTTCAGGACCGAACCCAATGAGCAGTTCTTC	CASSFRTEPNEQFF
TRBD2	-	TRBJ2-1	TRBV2	TGTGCCAGCAGGCCAGAAAGGCTAGCGGGAAATTACAATGAGCAGTTCTTC	CASRPERLAGNYNEQFF
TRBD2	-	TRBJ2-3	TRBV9	TGTGCCAGCAGCGTATCAGGGACTATCGCAGATACGCAGTATTTT	CASSVSGTIADTQYF